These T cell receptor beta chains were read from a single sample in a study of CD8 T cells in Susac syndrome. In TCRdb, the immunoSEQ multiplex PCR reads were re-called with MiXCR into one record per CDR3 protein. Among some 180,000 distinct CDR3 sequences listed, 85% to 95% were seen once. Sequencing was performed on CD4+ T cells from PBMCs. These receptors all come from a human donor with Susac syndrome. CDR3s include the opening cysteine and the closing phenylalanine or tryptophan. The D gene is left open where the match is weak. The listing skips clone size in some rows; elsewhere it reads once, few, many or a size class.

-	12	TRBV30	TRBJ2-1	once	TGTGCCTGGGGCTTTTGGACCAATGAGCAGTTCTTC	CAWGFWTNEQFF
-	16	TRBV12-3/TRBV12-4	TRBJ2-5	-	TGTGCCAGCAACAGTGGGGCCGGAGGAATCCAAGAGACCCAGTACTTC	CASNSGAGGIQETQYF
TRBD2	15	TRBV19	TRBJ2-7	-	TGTGCCAGTAGTATTCGACTAGCGGGAGGATACGAGCAGTACTTC	CASSIRLAGGYEQYF
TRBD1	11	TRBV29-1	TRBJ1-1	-	TGCAGCGCAGCCGGGACAGGTGAAGCTTTCTTT	CSAAGTGEAFF
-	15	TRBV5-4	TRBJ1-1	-	TGTGCCAGCAGCCCTAAGGGGGGGGTGGGGACTGAAGCTTTCTTT	CASSPKGGVGTEAFF
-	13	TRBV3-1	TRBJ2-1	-	TGTGCCAGCAGCCAAGACTTCTACAATGAGCAGTTCTTC	CASSQDFYNEQFF
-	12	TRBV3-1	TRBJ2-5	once	TGTGCCAGCAGCCAAGATATAGCGACCCAGTACTTC	CASSQDIATQYF
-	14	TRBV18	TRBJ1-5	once	TGTGCCAGCTCACGATCCCGGTTTGATCAGCCCCAGCATTTT	CASSRSRFDQPQHF
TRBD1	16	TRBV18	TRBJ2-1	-	TGTGCCAGCTCACCCCGGACAGGGGGCTCCTACAATGAGCAGTTCTTC	CASSPRTGGSYNEQFF
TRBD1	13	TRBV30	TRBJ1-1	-	TGTACCTCGGGGAGGGACAGGGCGGCTGAAGCTTTCTTT	CTSGRDRAAEAFF
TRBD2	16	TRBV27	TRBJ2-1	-	TGTGCCAGCAGTTCCTCTAGCGGGGGTTGGTACAATGAGCAGTTCTTC	CASSSSSGGWYNEQFF
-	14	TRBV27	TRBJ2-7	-	TGTGCCAGCAGACTTCAGATCAGCTCCTACGAGCAGTACTTC	CASRLQISSYEQYF
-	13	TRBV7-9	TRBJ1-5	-	TGTGCCAGCGGCAGGGGAGGCAATCAGCCCCAGCATTTT	CASGRGGNQPQHF
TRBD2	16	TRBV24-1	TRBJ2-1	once	TGTGCCACCAGTGATTATTCGACTAGCGGGAGGAATGAGCAGTTCTTC	CATSDYSTSGRNEQFF
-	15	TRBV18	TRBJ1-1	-	TGTGCCAGCTCACCATATGTGGCCGATGCGGTGATTGCTTTCTTT	CASSPYVADAVIAFF
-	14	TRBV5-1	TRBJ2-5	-	TGCGCCAGCAGCGCGAAGGACGGAGAAGAGACCCAGTACTTC	CASSAKDGEETQYF
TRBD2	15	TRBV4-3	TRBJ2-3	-	TGCGCCAGCAGCCGGGGGAGGGCTAGCACAGATACGCAGTATTTT	CASSRGRASTDTQYF
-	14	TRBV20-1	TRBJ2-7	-	TGCAGTGCTAGTCCGGGTCCGGCCACCTACGAGCAGTACTTC	CSASPGPATYEQYF
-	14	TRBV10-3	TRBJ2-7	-	TGTGCCATCAGTGACCATGGACGGGACCACGAGCAGTACTTC	CAISDHGRDHEQYF
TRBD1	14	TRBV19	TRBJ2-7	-	TGTGCCAGTAGCCGGGACAGGGAGTTACACGAGCAGTACTTC	CASSRDRELHEQYF
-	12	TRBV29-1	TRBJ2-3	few	TGCAGCGTTGTTGCTGGCACAGATACGCAGTATTTT	CSVVAGTDTQYF
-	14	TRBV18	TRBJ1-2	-	TGTGCCAGCTCACCCGGGACTTTGAACTATGGCTACACCTTC	CASSPGTLNYGYTF
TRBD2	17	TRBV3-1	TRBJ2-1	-	TGTGCCAGCAGCCACGAACTAGCGGGAGAGTCCTACAATGAGCAGTTCTTC	CASSHELAGESYNEQFF
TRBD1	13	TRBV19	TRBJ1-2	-	TGTGCCAGTAGGAGTGGACAGGCTGGAGGCTACACCTTC	CASRSGQAGGYTF
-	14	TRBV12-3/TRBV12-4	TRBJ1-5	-	TGTGCCAGCAGTTTTAATCCCGCCAATCAGCCCCAGCATTTT	CASSFNPANQPQHF
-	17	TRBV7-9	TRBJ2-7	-	TGTGCCAGCAGCCCCCGGATTAATAGGCTAACTTTCTACGAGCAGTACTTC	CASSPRINRLTFYEQYF
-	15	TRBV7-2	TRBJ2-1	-	TGTGCCAGCAGCTTAGGCACCCCCTGGGGGTATGAGCAGTTCTTC	CASSLGTPWGYEQFF
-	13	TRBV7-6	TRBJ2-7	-	TGTGCCAGCAGCTTACTCAACACCTACGAGCAGTACTTC	CASSLLNTYEQYF
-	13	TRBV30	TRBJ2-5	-	TGTGCCTGGAGTCACCGGGCGTTGGAGACCCAGTACTTC	CAWSHRALETQYF
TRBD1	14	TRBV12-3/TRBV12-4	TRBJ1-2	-	TGTGCCAGCAGTTTAGGTGACAGGGTATATGGCTACACCTTC	CASSLGDRVYGYTF
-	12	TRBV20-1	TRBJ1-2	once	TGCAGTGCTACCAGACTCACTGACGGCTACACCTTC	CSATRLTDGYTF
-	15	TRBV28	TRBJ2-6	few	TGTGCCAGCAGTTTATCGGGCTCTGGGGCCAACGTCCTGACTTTC	CASSLSGSGANVLTF